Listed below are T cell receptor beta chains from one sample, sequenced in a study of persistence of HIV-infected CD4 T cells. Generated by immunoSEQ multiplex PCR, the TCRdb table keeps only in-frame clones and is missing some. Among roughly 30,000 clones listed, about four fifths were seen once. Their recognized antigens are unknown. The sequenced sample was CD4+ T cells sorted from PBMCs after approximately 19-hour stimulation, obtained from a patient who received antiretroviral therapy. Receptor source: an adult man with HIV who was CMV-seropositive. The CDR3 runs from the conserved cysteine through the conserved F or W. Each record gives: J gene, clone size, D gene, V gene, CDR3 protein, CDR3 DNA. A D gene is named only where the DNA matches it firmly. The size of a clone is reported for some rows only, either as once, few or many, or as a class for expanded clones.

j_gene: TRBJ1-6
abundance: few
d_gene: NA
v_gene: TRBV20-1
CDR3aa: CSAGGGSPLHF
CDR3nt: TGCAGTGCCGGGGGGGGTTCACCCCTCCACTTT

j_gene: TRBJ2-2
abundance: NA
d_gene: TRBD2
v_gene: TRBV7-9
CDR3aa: CASSGGLAGAPGTGELFF
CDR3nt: TGTGCCAGCAGCGGGGGACTAGCGGGGGCCCCGGGGACCGGGGAGCTGTTTTTT

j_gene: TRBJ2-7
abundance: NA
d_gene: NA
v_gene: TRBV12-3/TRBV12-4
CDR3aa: CASSQEARQEQYF
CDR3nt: TGTGCCAGCAGCCAAGAAGCCCGACAGGAGCAGTACTTC

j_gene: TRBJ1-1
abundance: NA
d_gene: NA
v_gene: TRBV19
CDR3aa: CASKPERMNTEAFF
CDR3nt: TGTGCCAGCAAACCTGAGCGTATGAACACTGAAGCTTTCTTT

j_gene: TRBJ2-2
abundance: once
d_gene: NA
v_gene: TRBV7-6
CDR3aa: CASSLADQRAGELFF
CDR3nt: TGTGCCAGCAGCTTAGCCGACCAGCGTGCCGGGGAGCTGTTTTTT

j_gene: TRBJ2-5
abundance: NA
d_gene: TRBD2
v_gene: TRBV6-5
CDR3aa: CASSRAGGQETQYF
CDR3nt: TGTGCCAGCAGCCGTGCGGGGGGGCAAGAGACCCAGTACTTC

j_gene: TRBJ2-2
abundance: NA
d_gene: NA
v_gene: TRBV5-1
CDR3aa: CASSLPGGNTGELFF
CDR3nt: TGCGCCAGCAGCTTACCCGGGGGTAACACCGGGGAGCTGTTTTTT

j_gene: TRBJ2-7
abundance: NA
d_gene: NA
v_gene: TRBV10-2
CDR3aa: CASSERGGGASGRYEQYF
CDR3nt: TGCGCCAGCAGTGAGAGAGGGGGAGGGGCTAGCGGTCGCTACGAGCAGTACTTC

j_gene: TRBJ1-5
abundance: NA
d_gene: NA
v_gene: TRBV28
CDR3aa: CASSLWGDNQPQHF
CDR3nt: TGTGCCAGCAGTTTATGGGGGGACAATCAGCCCCAGCATTTT

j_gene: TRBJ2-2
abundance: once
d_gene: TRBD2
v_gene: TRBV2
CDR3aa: CASRASGGRSTGELFF
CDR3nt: TGTGCCAGCAGAGCTAGCGGGGGCCGTAGCACCGGGGAGCTGTTTTTT

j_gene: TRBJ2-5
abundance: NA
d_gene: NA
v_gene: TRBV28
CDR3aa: CAGRAGHQETQYF
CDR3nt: TGTGCCGGTCGGGCGGGCCACCAAGAGACCCAGTACTTC

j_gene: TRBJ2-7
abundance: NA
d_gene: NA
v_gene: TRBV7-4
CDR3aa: CASSLAVGETYEQYF
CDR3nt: TGTGCCAGCAGCTTAGCGGTAGGGGAGACCTACGAGCAGTACTTC

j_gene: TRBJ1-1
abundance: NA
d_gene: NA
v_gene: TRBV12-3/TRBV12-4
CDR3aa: CASITDKSTEAFF
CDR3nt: TGTGCCAGCATCACGGACAAGAGCACTGAAGCTTTCTTT

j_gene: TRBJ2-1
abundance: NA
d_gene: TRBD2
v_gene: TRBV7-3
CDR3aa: CASSSMSGGAFHEQFF
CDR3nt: TGTGCCAGCAGTAGCATGAGCGGGGGGGCCTTCCATGAGCAGTTCTTC

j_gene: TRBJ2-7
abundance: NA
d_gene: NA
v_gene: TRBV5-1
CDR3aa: CASSLAVGTYEQYF
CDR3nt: TGCGCCAGCAGCTTGGCGGTGGGGACCTACGAGCAGTACTTC

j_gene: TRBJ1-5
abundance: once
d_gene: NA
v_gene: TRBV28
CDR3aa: CASSSGGYSNQPQHF
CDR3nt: TGTGCCAGCAGTTCCGGAGGGTATAGCAATCAGCCCCAGCATTTT

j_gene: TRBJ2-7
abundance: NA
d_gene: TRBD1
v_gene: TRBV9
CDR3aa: CASSRGDRLYEQYF
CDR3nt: TGTGCCAGCAGCAGAGGGGACAGGCTCTACGAGCAGTACTTC

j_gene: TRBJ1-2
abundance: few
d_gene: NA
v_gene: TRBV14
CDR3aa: CASSQDRNYGYTF
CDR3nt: TGTGCCAGCAGCCAAGACAGAAACTATGGCTACACCTTC

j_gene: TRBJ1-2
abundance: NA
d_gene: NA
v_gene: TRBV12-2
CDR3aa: CASRLELTPKTYGYTF
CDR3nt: TGTGCAAGTCGCCTGGAATTGACTCCAAAGACCTATGGCTACACCTTC

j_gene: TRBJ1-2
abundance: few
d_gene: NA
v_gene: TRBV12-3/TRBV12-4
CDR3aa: CASSWTVYGYTF
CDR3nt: TGTGCCAGCAGCTGGACAGTCTATGGCTACACCTTC

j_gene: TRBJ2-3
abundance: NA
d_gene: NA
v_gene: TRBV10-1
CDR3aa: CASSAAGTDTQYF
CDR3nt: TGCGCCAGCAGTGCCGCCGGGACAGATACGCAGTATTTT

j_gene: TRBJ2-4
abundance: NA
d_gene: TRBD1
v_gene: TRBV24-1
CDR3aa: CATSESGTVDNKNIQYF
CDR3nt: TGTGCCACCAGTGAATCGGGGACAGTCGATAACAAAAACATTCAGTACTTC

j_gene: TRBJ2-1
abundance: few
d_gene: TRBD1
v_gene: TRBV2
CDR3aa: CASRRFIGTGNSRVDEQFF
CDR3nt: TGTGCCAGCCGACGTTTTATAGGGACAGGTAACTCCAGGGTGGATGAGCAGTTCTTC

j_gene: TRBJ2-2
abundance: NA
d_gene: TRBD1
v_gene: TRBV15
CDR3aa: CATSRFKQGATTGELFF
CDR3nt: TGTGCCACCAGCAGATTTAAACAGGGGGCTACCACCGGGGAGCTGTTTTTT

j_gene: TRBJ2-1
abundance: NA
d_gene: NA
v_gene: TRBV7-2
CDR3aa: CASSRGLLIFNEQFF
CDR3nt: TGTGCCAGCAGCCGGGGGTTACTAATATTCAATGAGCAGTTCTTC

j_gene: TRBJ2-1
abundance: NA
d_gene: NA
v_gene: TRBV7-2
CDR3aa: CASSQKPGGPQNEQFF
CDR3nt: TGTGCCAGCAGCCAAAAACCCGGGGGGCCCCAGAATGAGCAGTTCTTC

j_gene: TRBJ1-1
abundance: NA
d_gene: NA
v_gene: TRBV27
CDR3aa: CASSYYGNTEAFF
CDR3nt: TGTGCCAGCAGTTACTACGGGAACACTGAAGCTTTCTTT

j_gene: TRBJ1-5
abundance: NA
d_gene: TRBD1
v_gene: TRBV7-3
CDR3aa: CASSLRPTGGCQPQHF
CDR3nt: TGTGCCAGCAGCTTACGACCTACAGGGGGCTGTCAGCCCCAGCATTTT

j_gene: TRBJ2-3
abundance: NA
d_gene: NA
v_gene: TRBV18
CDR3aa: CASSPLGSSTDTQYF
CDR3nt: TGTGCCAGCTCACCACTGGGGTCGAGCACAGATACGCAGTATTTT